One sample yielded the 6 T cell receptor beta chains listed below, sequenced in a study of blood T cell repertoires in COVID-19. Profiling relied on immunoSEQ multiplex PCR, and the TCRdb table lists in-frame clones only, not all of them. There are under 250,000 clones in the sample; approximately 77% occur only once, and about 3.6% lies in the top ten. The sequencing sample was made of peripheral blood. Receptors originate from a woman older than 75 with acute or convalescent COVID-19.

J is TRBJ2-2 and V is TRBV2; tentative D call: TRBD2 (7 bases). Germline V gene lookup returns CDR1 SNHLY and CDR2 FYNNEI. Trimming cost V 6 bases and J 6 bases, with 14 bases left between them. CDR3 length equals 14 residues. CDR3 amino acids: CASRGGASAGELFF. The CDR3 nucleotides read TGTGCCAGCAGAGGGGGGGCCTCGGCCGGGGAGCTGTTTTTT.

The genes are TRBV11-3 and TRBJ1-1; perhaps TRBD1 as D (6 bases). The CDR3 extends over 12 amino acids. The V gene's germline CDR1 is SGHNT and CDR2 YENEEA. V shed 4 bases and J shed 10 bases, with 13 bases lying between them. CDR3 DNA sequence: TGTGCCAGCAGCTCAGGGGAGGGGAGAGCTTTCTTT. It specifies CASSSGEGRAFF.

This rearrangement joins TRBV4-2 to TRBJ1-5; D not resolved. Trimming took 2 bases from V and 4 from J, leaving 12 bases between them. The CDR3 length is 15 residues. Looked up from germline, CDR1 is LGHNA and CDR2 is YNFKEQ. CDR3 coding DNA: TGTGCCAGCAGCCAATCCGAGGGTAGGAATCAGCCCCAGCATTTT. Encoded protein: CASSQSEGRNQPQHF.

V is TRBV7-2 and J is TRBJ2-2; D gene ambiguous. The V end was cut by 8 bases, the J end by 6 bases, with 13 bases between. Germline CDR1 and CDR2: SGHTA and FQGNSA. The CDR3 extends over 13 amino acids. Here the CDR3 DNA reads TGTGCCAGCGCCCGGAGCGCGCCCGGGGAGCTGTTTTTT. Protein product: CASARSAPGELFF.

The chain employs TRBV25-1 and TRBJ1-2; TRBD1 agrees at 9 bases. V was pared by 3 bases and J by 8 bases, with 10 bases of the junction left unmatched. Per the germline V gene, CDR1 is MGHDK and CDR2 is SYGVNS. The CDR3 is made up of 15 amino acids. In DNA form, the CDR3 reads TGTGCCAGCAGTGAGCCCGGACAGGGGTTCAAGGGCTACACCTTC. Protein: CASSEPGQGFKGYTF.

The chain has TRBV5-1 and TRBJ1-2, with D perhaps matching TRBD1 (6 bases). Trimming stripped 4 bases from V and 0 bases from J, with 16 bases between. The CDR3 consists of 16 residues. Per the germline V gene, CDR1 is SGHRS and CDR2 is YFSETQ. CDR3 sequence reads: CASSPYLDSTNYGYTF. CDR3 DNA sequence: TGCGCCAGCAGCCCATATTTGGACAGCACTAACTATGGCTACACCTTC.